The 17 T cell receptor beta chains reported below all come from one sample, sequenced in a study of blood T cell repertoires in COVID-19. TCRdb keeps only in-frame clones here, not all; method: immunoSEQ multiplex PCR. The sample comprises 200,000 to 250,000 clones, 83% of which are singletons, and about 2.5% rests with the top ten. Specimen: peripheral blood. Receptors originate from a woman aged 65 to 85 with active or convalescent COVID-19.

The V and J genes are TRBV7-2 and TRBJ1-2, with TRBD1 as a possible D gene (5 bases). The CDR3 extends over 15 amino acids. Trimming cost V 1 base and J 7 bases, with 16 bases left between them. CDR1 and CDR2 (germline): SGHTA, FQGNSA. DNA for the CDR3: TGTGCCAGCAGCTTAGGGAGTCAGGGTAGAGGTGGCTACACCTTC. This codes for CASSLGSQGRGGYTF.

The CDR3 bases are TGTGCCAGTACCCCCCGGCAGGGCACTGAAGCTTTCTTT. It is translated as CASTPRQGTEAFF. The rearrangement joins TRBV19 to TRBJ1-1; maybe TRBD1 (5 bases). The V end lost 7 bases, the J end lost 4 bases, and 13 bases lay between the germline ends. CDR1 LNHDA and CDR2 SQIVND come from the germline V gene (reference sequence). The CDR3 is 13 amino acids.

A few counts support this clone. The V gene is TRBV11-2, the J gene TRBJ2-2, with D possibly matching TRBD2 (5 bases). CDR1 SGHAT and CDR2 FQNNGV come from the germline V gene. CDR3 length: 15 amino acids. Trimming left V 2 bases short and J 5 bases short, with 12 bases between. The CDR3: CASSLQAPGTGELFF. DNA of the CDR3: TGTGCCAGCAGCTTACAGGCTCCGGGAACCGGGGAGCTGTTTTTT.

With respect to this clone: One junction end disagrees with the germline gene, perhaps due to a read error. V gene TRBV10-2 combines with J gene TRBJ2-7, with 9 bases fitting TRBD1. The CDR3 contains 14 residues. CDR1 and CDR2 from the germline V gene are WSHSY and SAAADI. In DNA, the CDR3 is TGCGCCAGCGGTGACAGGGGGGTATCGGGCGAGCAGTACTTC. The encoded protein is CASGDRGVSGEQYF.

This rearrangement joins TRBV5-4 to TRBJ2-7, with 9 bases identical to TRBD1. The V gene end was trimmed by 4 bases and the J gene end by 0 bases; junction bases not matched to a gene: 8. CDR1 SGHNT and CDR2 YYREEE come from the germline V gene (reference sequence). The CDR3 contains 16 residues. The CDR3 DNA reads TGTGCCAGCAGCGAAAAACAGGGGGCGTCCTCCTACGAGCAGTACTTC. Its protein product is CASSEKQGASSYEQYF.

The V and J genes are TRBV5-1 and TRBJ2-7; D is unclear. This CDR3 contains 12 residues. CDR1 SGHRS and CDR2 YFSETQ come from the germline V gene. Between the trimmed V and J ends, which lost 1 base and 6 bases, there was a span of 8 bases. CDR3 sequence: CASSLTVTEQYF. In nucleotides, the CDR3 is TGCGCCAGCAGCTTGACAGTTACCGAGCAGTACTTC.

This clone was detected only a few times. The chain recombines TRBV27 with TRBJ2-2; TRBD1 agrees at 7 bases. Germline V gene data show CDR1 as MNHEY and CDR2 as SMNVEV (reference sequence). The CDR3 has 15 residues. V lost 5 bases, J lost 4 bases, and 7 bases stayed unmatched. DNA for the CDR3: TGTGCCAGCAGTACTCGGGACAGATCCACCGGGGAGCTGTTTTTT. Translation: CASSTRDRSTGELFF.

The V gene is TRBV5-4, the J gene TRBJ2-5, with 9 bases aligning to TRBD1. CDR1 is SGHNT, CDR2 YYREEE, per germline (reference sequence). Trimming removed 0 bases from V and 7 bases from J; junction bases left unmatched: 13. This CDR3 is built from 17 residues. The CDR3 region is CASSLGGQGPGAGTQYF. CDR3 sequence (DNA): TGTGCCAGCAGCTTGGGGGGACAGGGTCCCGGTGCGGGGACCCAGTACTTC.

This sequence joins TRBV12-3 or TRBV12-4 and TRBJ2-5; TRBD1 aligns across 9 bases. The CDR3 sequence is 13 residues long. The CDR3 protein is CASGGQGWETQYF. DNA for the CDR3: TGTGCGAGTGGTGGACAGGGGTGGGAGACCCAGTACTTC.

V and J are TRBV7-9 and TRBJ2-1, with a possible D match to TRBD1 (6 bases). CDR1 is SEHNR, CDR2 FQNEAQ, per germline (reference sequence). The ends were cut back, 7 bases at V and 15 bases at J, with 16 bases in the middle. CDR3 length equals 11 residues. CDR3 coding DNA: TGTGCCAGCATCACCGGGACACTATCGTTCTTC. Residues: CASITGTLSFF. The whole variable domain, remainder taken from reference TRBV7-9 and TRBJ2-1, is DTGVSQNPRHKITKRGQNVTFRCDPISEHNRLYWYRQTLGQGPEFLTYFQNEAQLEKSRLLSDRFSAERPKGSFSTLEIQRTEQGDSAMYLCASITGTLSFFGPGTRLTVL.

DNA for the CDR3: TGTGCCTCTCAAGGGACGGGAGGGTACAATGAGCAGTTCTTC. Amino acids: CASQGTGGYNEQFF. The V call is TRBV2, the J call TRBJ2-1; 8 positions agree with TRBD2. Germline CDR1 and CDR2: SNHLY and FYNNEI. After removal of 11 bases from V and 4 bases from J, the junction contained 10 bases not matched to a gene. This CDR3 is built from 14 residues.

CDR3 in amino acids: CASSKQATGAEAFF. CDR3 nucleotide sequence: TGTGCCAGTTCCAAACAGGCTACGGGTGCTGAAGCTTTCTTT. J is TRBJ1-1 and V is TRBV2; TRBD1 is a possible D gene (5 bases). CDR1 and CDR2 (germline): SNHLY, FYNNEI. V was pared by 9 bases and J by 6 bases, with 20 bases between. This CDR3 has 14 residues.

CDR3 sequence (DNA): TGTGCCAGCAGCTTAGGGACAGGGGATGGCTACACCTTC. Its translation: CASSLGTGDGYTF. This sequence joins TRBV7-6 and TRBJ1-2; 9 bases are shared with TRBD1. J was trimmed by 6 bases and V by 1 base; bases with no gene match: 0. In germline, CDR1 is SGHVS, CDR2 FNYEAQ. The CDR3 length is 13 residues. Using reference TRBV7-6 and TRBJ1-2 for the parts outside the CDR3, the full variable domain is GAGVSQSPRYKVTKRGQDVALRCDPISGHVSLYWYRQALGQGPEFLTYFNYEAQQDKSGLPNDRFSAERPEGSISTLTIQRTEQRDSAMYRCASSLGTGDGYTFGSGTRLTVV.

The chain's CDR3 is CASSLTGSPQGTQYF. Here the CDR3 DNA reads TGTGCCAGCAGTTTAACAGGAAGCCCTCAGGGGACCCAGTACTTC. The rearrangement uses TRBV27 and TRBJ2-5; TRBD1 might be the D (5 bases). Germline values: CDR1 MNHEY, CDR2 SMNVEV (reference sequence). Trimming took 2 bases from V and 7 from J, leaving 17 bases between them. CDR3 length equals 15 residues.

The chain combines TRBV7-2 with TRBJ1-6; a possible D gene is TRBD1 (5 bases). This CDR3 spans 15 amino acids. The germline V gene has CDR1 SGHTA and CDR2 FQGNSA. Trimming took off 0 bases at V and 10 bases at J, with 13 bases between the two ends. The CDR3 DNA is TGTGCCAGCAGCTTAGCTGGGGGGGTAAGGTCACCCCTCCACTTT. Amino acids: CASSLAGGVRSPLHF.

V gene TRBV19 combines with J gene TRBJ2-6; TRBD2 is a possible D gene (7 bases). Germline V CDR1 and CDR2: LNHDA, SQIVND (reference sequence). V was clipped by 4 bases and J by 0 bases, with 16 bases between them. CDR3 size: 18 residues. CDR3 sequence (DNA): TGTGCCAGTAGTAGGGAGGGGGTGCAATACTCTGGGGCCAACGTCCTGACTTTC. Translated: CASSREGVQYSGANVLTF.

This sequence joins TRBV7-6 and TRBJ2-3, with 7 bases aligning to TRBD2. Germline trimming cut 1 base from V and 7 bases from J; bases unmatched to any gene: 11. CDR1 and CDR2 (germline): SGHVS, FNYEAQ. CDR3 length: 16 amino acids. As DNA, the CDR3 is TGTGCCAGCAGCTTAGAATGGGGAGGGTTGGGGAATACGCAGTATTTT. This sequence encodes CASSLEWGGLGNTQYF.